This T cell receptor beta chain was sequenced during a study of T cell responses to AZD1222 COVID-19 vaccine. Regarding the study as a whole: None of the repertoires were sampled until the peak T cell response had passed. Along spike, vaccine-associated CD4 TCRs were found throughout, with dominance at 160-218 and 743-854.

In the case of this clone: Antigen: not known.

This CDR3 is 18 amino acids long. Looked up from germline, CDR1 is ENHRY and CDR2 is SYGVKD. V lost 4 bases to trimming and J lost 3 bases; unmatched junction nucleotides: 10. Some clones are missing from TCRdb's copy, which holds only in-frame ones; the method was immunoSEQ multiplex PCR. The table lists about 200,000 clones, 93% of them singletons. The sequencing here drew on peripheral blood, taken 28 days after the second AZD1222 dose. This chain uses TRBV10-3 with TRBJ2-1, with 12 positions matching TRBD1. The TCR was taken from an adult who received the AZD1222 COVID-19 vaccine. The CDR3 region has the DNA TGTGCCATCAGTGCCGTCCCGGGACAGGGGGCGAACTACAATGAGCAGTTCTTC. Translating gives CAISAVPGQGANYNEQFF.